This is a list of T cell receptor beta chains from one sample in a study of CD8 T cells in Susac syndrome. From the immunoSEQ multiplex PCR reads, TCRdb called clonotypes with MiXCR, one entry per CDR3 protein. The sample gives more than 200,000 distinct CDR3 sequences, 92% of which show up once; about 0.15% is in the top ten. The material sequenced was CD8+ T cells from PBMCs. The receptors were sampled from a human donor with multiple sclerosis. The CDR3 runs from the conserved cysteine through the conserved F or W. The D gene is left open where the match is weak. Only some rows state a clone size, as once, few, many or a class for expanded clones.

size	V	J	D	DNA	CDR3
.	TRBV29-1	TRBJ2-1	.	TGCAGCGTCCAGCAGGGTGGGGGGGCCAACAATGAGCAGTTCTTC	CSVQQGGGANNEQFF
.	TRBV5-6	TRBJ2-7	.	TGTGCCAGCTTTGGGGGCGCCTCCTCCTACGAGCAGTACTTC	CASFGGASSYEQYF
.	TRBV3-1	TRBJ2-7	TRBD2	TGTGCCAGCAGCCATCAACTAGCGGGACGATTCTACGAGCAGTACTTC	CASSHQLAGRFYEQYF
.	TRBV5-6	TRBJ1-5	.	TGTGCCAGCAGCTACAGCGGACAGCCCCAGCATTTT	CASSYSGQPQHF
.	TRBV12-3/TRBV12-4	TRBJ2-7	.	TGTGCCAGCAGTTTGGACGTCTCTAAATTCGAGCAGTACTTC	CASSLDVSKFEQYF
.	TRBV20-1	TRBJ2-1	TRBD1	TGCAGTGCTTGGGACAGGAGCAATGAGCAGTTCTTC	CSAWDRSNEQFF
.	TRBV6-2/TRBV6-3	TRBJ2-3	.	TGTGCCAGCAGTTACTCGATGGGCCGACGACCCACAGATACGCAGTATTTT	CASSYSMGRRPTDTQYF
.	TRBV6-2/TRBV6-3	TRBJ2-1	TRBD2	TGTGCCAGCAGTTCCGTGGGTAGCGGGAGGGCCGACAATGAGCAGTTCTTC	CASSSVGSGRADNEQFF
once	TRBV3-1	TRBJ2-2	TRBD2	TGTGCCAGCAGCCAAGTGGGAGGGGAGTCGACCGGGGAGCTGTTTTTT	CASSQVGGESTGELFF
once	TRBV6-4	TRBJ2-1	.	TGTGCCAGCAGTATTTCGGCTAGCTCCTACAATGAGCAGTTCTTC	CASSISASSYNEQFF
.	TRBV19	TRBJ1-1	.	TGTGCCAGTACGGCGGGGCAGAACACTGAAGCTTTCTTT	CASTAGQNTEAFF
.	TRBV7-9	TRBJ2-1	.	TGTGCCAGCAGCTCTCGCCAGGGGAGAAATTACAATGAGCAGTTCTTC	CASSSRQGRNYNEQFF
.	TRBV5-6	TRBJ2-7	TRBD2	TGTGCCAGCAATGGCGGGAGCTACGAGCAGTACTTC	CASNGGSYEQYF
.	TRBV6-5	TRBJ1-3	TRBD1	TGTGCCAGCAGTTACTCGCAGGGGGCGTCTGGAAACACCATATATTTT	CASSYSQGASGNTIYF
.	TRBV3-1	TRBJ2-5	TRBD2	TGTGCCAGCAGCCAAGATGTTTGGCTAGCGGGGGGGAGGGAGACCCAGTACTTC	CASSQDVWLAGGRETQYF
.	TRBV12-3/TRBV12-4	TRBJ1-1	TRBD1	TGTGCCAGCAGTCCTTCGACAGGGACGAACACTGAAGCTTTCTTT	CASSPSTGTNTEAFF
.	TRBV6-5	TRBJ1-2	.	TGTGCCAGCTCCCTAGGGTTCGGGGAGAATGGCTACACCTTC	CASSLGFGENGYTF
.	TRBV27	TRBJ2-2	TRBD2	TGTGCCAGCACCGGGGCGGGAGGGCCGAGTGCCGGGGAGCTGTTTTTT	CASTGAGGPSAGELFF
.	TRBV25-1	TRBJ1-6	.	TGTGCCAGCGAGCCGGAGGGCGCCTATAATTCACCCCTCCACTTT	CASEPEGAYNSPLHF
.	TRBV12-3/TRBV12-4	TRBJ1-5	.	TGTGCCAGCAGTTCATCGACACTCAATCAGCCCCAGCATTTT	CASSSSTLNQPQHF
.	TRBV10-3	TRBJ1-1	.	TGTGCCATCAGTGAGCCCGGAGGGGGGCCCGTCCCTGAAGCTTTCTTT	CAISEPGGGPVPEAFF
.	TRBV19	TRBJ1-4	.	TGTGCCAGTAGCAAATTTTCGGGGCCTACTAATGAAAAACTGTTTTTT	CASSKFSGPTNEKLFF
.	TRBV13	TRBJ2-3	TRBD2	TGTGCCAGCAGCTTCAGACTAGCGGTGGGGGCAGATACGCAGTATTTT	CASSFRLAVGADTQYF
.	TRBV20-1	TRBJ2-7	.	TGCAGTGCTAGATTTGTAGGGGCGCACGAGCAGTACTTC	CSARFVGAHEQYF
.	TRBV20-1	TRBJ2-6	.	TGCAGTGCTATTCCGGACACCCCAGGGGAGTCTGGGGCCAACGTCCTGACTTTC	CSAIPDTPGESGANVLTF
.	TRBV4-1	TRBJ2-3	.	TGCGCCAGCAGCCAAGTTGGAGGGGGCCTGAGAGATACGCAGTATTTT	CASSQVGGGLRDTQYF
.	TRBV7-8	TRBJ2-7	TRBD1	TGTGCCAGCAGCTCGGACAGGGCCATCTCCTACGAGCAGTACTTC	CASSSDRAISYEQYF
.	TRBV3-1	TRBJ2-2	TRBD2	TGTGCCAGCAGCCAAGAGATCGTGCCGGGGGGGCCTGGGGAGCTGTTTTTT	CASSQEIVPGGPGELFF
once	TRBV9	TRBJ1-1	TRBD1	TGTGCCAGCAGCCGGAGTGGGACAGGGGTGACTGAAGCTTTCTTT	CASSRSGTGVTEAFF
.	TRBV20-1	TRBJ2-7	.	TGCAGTGCTACACAAAGGGACTACGAGCAGTACTTC	CSATQRDYEQYF
.	TRBV5-1	TRBJ1-1	TRBD1	TGCGCCAGCAGCTTAGGACAGGTAAGAACTGAAGCTTTCTTT	CASSLGQVRTEAFF
.	TRBV4-3	TRBJ2-7	.	TGCGCCAGCAGCCAAGTCGCTGGGGATATCTACGAGCAGTACTTC	CASSQVAGDIYEQYF
.	TRBV7-6	TRBJ2-3	.	TGTGCCAGCAGCCCATCTGTAGACTATACGCAGTATTTT	CASSPSVDYTQYF
.	TRBV12-3/TRBV12-4	TRBJ2-3	.	TGTGCCAGCAGTATACCCGGGGCCTTAAAGGGCACAGATACGCAGTATTTT	CASSIPGALKGTDTQYF
.	TRBV19	TRBJ2-7	TRBD1	TGTGCCAGTAGTGGGGTGGGACAGGGGCCCTACGAGCAGTACTTC	CASSGVGQGPYEQYF